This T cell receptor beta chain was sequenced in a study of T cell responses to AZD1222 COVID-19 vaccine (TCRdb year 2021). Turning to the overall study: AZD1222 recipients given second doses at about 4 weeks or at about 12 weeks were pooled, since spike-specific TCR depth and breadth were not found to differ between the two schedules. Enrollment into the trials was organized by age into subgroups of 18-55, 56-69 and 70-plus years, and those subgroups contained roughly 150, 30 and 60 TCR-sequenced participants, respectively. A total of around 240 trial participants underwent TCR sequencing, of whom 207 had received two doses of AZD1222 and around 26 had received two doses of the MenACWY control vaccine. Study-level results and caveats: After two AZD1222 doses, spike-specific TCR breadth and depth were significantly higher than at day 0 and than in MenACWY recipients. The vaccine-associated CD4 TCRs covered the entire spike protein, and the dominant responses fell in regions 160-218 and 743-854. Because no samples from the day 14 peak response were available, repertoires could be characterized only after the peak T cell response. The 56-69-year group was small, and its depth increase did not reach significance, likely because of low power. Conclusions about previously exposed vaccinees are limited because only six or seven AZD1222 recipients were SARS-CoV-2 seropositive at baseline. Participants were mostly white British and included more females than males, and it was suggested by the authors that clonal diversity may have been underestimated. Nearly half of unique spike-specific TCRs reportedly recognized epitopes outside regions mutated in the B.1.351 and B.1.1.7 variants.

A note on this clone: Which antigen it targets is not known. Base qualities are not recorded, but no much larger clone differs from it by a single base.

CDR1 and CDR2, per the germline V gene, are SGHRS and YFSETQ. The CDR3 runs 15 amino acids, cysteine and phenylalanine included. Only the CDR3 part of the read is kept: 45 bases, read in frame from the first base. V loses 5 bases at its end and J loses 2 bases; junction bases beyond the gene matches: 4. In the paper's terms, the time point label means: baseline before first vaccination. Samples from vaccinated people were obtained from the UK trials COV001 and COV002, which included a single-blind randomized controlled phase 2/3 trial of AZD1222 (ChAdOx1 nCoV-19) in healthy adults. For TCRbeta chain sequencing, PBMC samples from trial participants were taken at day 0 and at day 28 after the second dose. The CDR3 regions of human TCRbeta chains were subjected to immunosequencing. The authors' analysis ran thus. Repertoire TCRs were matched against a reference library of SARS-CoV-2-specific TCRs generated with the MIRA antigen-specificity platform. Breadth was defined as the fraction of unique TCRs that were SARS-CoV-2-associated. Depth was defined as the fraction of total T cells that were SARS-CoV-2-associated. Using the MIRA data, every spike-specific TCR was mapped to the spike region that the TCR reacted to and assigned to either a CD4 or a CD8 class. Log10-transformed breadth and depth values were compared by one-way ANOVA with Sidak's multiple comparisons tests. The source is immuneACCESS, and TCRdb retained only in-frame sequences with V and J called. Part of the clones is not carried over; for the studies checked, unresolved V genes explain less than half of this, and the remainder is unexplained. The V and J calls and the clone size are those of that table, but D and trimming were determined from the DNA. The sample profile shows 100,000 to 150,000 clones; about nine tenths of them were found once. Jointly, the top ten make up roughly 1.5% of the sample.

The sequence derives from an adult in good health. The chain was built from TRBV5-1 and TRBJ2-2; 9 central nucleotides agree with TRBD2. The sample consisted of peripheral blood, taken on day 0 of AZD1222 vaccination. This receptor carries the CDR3 CASRTTSGNTGELFF. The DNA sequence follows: TGCGCCAGCAGAACGACTAGCGGCAACACCGGGGAGCTGTTTTTT.